These 28 T cell receptor beta chains came from one sample sequenced in a study of CD8 T cells in Susac syndrome. Random hexamers were used to reverse transcribe roughly 0.45 to 1 ug of RNA. MiXCR, applied by TCRdb to the immunoSEQ multiplex PCR reads, yields one record per CDR3 protein. The repertoire includes under 95,000 distinct CDR3 sequences, over 90% of them detected once, and about 0.29% sits in the top ten. The sample comprised CD4+ T cells from PBMCs. The source of these receptors is a human donor with Susac syndrome.

The chain links TRBV18 to TRBJ2-1; D remains unclear. This CDR3 comprises 13 residues. Germline V CDR1 and CDR2: KGHSH, LQKENI. The V end was cut by 5 bases, the J end by 8 bases, with 13 bases between. The CDR3 bases are TGTGCCAGCTCAGGTGGAGACGTGGATGAGCAGTTCTTC. This gives the protein CASSGGDVDEQFF. Using reference TRBV18 and TRBJ2-1 for the parts outside the CDR3, the full variable domain is NAGVMQNPRHLVRRRGQEARLRCSPMKGHSHVYWYRQLPEEGLKFMVYLQKENIIDESGMPKERFSAEFPKEGPSILRIQQVVRGDSAAYFCASSGGDVDEQFFGPGTRLTVL.

The chain recombines TRBV30 with TRBJ2-1, with 11 bases matching TRBD1. CDR3 length: 13 residues. Germline trimming cut 0 bases from V and 13 bases from J; bases unmatched to any gene: 5. CDR1 and CDR2 from the germline V gene are GTSNPN and SVGIG (reference sequence). DNA for the CDR3: TGTGCCTGGAGTGTAGGGACAGGGGGATTCCAGTTCTTC. This codes for CAWSVGTGGFQFF.

This chain links TRBV5-6 with TRBJ2-5; D possibly corresponds to TRBD1 (5 bases). The CDR3 covers 13 residues. V lost 5 bases and J lost 9, with 17 bases in between. Germline-derived CDR1 and CDR2 are SGHDT and YYEEEE. CDR3: CASRTSGKVSQYF. CDR3 nucleotides: TGTGCCAGCAGGACATCAGGGAAGGTGTCCCAGTACTTC.

The genes are TRBV29-1 and TRBJ1-1; TRBD1 matches at 7 bases. V lost 0 bases, J lost 1 base, and 2 bases stayed unmatched. Germline CDR1 is SQVTM and CDR2 is ANQGSEA. The CDR3 has 14 residues. The CDR3 is CSVEEGQRNTEAFF. CDR3 coding DNA: TGCAGCGTTGAAGAGGGACAGCGGAACACTGAAGCTTTCTTT. The full variable domain, completed using reference TRBV29-1 and TRBJ1-1, is SAVISQKPSRDICQRGTSLTIQCQVDSQVTMMFWYRQQPGQSLTLIATANQGSEATYESGFVIDKFPISRPNLTFSTLTVSNMSPEDSSIYLCSVEEGQRNTEAFFGQGTRLTVV.

This clonotype showed up just once. The chain carries TRBV20-1 and TRBJ2-5, with TRBD2 as a possible D gene (6 bases). The CDR3 runs 13 residues. The V gene lost 2 bases and the J gene lost 5 bases, with 12 bases spanning the gap. Germline V gene sequence: CDR1 DFQATT, CDR2 SNEGSKA (reference sequence). DNA of the CDR3: TGCAGTGCTAGAAATGGGGCGGGGGAGACCCAGTACTTC. This codes for CSARNGAGETQYF.

The chain uses TRBV30 and TRBJ2-4, with 11 bases lining up with TRBD2. The CDR3 contains 13 residues. CDR1 is GTSNPN and CDR2 is SVGIG in the germline V gene (reference sequence). The DNA for the CDR3 is TGTGCTTCCTCCGGGACTAGCGGCGGCATTCAGTACTTC. Amino acids: CASSGTSGGIQYF.

The V call is TRBV2, the J call TRBJ2-3, with a weak D call TRBD1 (6 bases). Trimming cost V 6 bases and J 2 bases, with 12 bases left between them. Germline lookup yields CDR1 SNHLY and CDR2 FYNNEI. The CDR3 spans 14 residues. Here the CDR3 DNA reads TGTGCCAGCAGGACGGACAGCTACACAGATACGCAGTATTTT. It specifies CASRTDSYTDTQYF.

This clonotype was observed once. The V gene is TRBV27, the J gene TRBJ2-3; 12 positions agree with TRBD2. The CDR3 has 14 residues. Unmatched junction bases numbered 8, after V lost 11 bases and J lost 5 bases. Germline CDR1 MNHEY, CDR2 SMNVEV (reference sequence). The CDR3 loop reads CASRLAGELDTQYF. DNA of the CDR3: TGTGCCTCCCGACTAGCGGGGGAACTAGATACGCAGTATTTT.

The chain carries TRBV5-1 and TRBJ2-3; TRBD2 is a possible D gene (5 bases). Trimming stripped 7 bases from V and 9 bases from J, with 18 bases between. The CDR3 is 13 amino acids. Germline CDR1 reads SGHRS; CDR2 reads YFSETQ. This CDR3 reads CASQEGPGNTQYF. In DNA, the CDR3 is TGCGCCAGCCAAGAGGGCCCCGGGAACACGCAGTATTTT.

This chain uses TRBV11-1 with TRBJ2-1, with unresolved D. V was cut by 3 bases and J by 3 bases, with 15 bases left in between. Germline lookup yields CDR1 SGHAT and CDR2 FQDESV (reference sequence). This CDR3 has 16 residues. This CDR3 is CASSLGSGVHYNEQFF. For the CDR3, the DNA is TGTGCCAGCAGCTTGGGATCTGGGGTACACTACAATGAGCAGTTCTTC.

The rearrangement joins TRBV18 to TRBJ2-7, with 11 bases identical to TRBD2. Germline-derived CDR1 and CDR2 are KGHSH and LQKENI. After removal of 1 base from V and 2 bases from J, the junction contained 7 bases not matched to a gene. The CDR3 has 17 residues. CDR3 bases: TGTGCCAGCTCACCACTCACGCTAGCGGGGGGCGCCTACGAGCAGTACTTC. This gives the protein CASSPLTLAGGAYEQYF. Looking up the rest from reference TRBV18 and TRBJ2-7 gives the full variable domain: NAGVMQNPRHLVRRRGQEARLRCSPMKGHSHVYWYRQLPEEGLKFMVYLQKENIIDESGMPKERFSAEFPKEGPSILRIQQVVRGDSAAYFCASSPLTLAGGAYEQYFGPGTRLTVT.

The genes are TRBV20-1 and TRBJ1-2, with 10 bases fitting TRBD1. Germline CDR1 reads DFQATT; CDR2 reads SNEGSKA (reference sequence). V lost 2 bases and J lost 4; bases outside the gene matches: 1. This CDR3 comprises 13 residues. This CDR3 is CSARRDRGYGYTF. CDR3 in DNA: TGCAGTGCTAGAAGGGACAGGGGCTATGGCTACACCTTC.

The CDR3 DNA sequence: TGCAGTGCTAGTGCCGGACGGCGGACCGAGCAGTACTTC. Its protein is CSASAGRRTEQYF. The J gene is TRBJ2-7, the V gene TRBV20-1; D uncertain. Germline CDR1 is DFQATT and CDR2 is SNEGSKA (reference sequence). The CDR3 spans 13 residues. The germline V and J ends were trimmed by 3 bases and 6 bases, with 15 bases remaining between them.

The CDR3 protein is CSVRQGHQPQHF. CDR3 sequence (DNA): TGCAGCGTTCGACAGGGGCATCAGCCCCAGCATTTT. The J gene is TRBJ1-5, the V gene TRBV29-1; TRBD1 matches at 8 bases. Germline-derived CDR1 and CDR2 are SQVTM and ANQGSEA. This CDR3 region has 12 residues. Trimming cost V 5 bases and J 5 bases; bases outside gene matches: 2.

The chain is built from TRBV7-2 and TRBJ2-2; tentative D call: TRBD1 (5 bases). Germline V lookup: CDR1 SGHTA, CDR2 FQGNSA. With 3 bases removed from V and 6 bases from J, the gap between germline ends came to 23 bases. The CDR3 is 18 residues long. The CDR3: CASSFGVIGRQFAGELFF. The CDR3 coding sequence is TGTGCCAGCAGCTTTGGAGTCATAGGGCGACAGTTCGCCGGGGAGCTGTTTTTT.

This clonotype was seen a handful of times. The gene calls are TRBV4-1 and TRBJ2-5; D assignment may be TRBD1 or TRBD2 (5 bases each). The length of the CDR3 is 15 residues. V dropped 2 bases and J dropped 5 bases, with 15 bases sitting between them. In germline, CDR1 is MGHRA, CDR2 YSYEKL. CDR3 protein: CASSQTNTGRETQYF. The CDR3 DNA is TGCGCCAGCAGCCAAACAAACACGGGACGGGAGACCCAGTACTTC.

This chain connects TRBV5-1 to TRBJ1-5; D gene ambiguous. This CDR3 has 10 residues. The V end was cut by 8 bases, the J end by 4 bases, with 4 bases between. Per germline, CDR1 SGHRS and CDR2 YFSETQ. CDR3 bases: TGCGCCAGAGGGAATCAGCCCCAGCATTTT. It specifies CARGNQPQHF.

The chain couples TRBV19 to TRBJ1-5, with unresolved D. Trimming removed 7 bases at V and 0 bases at J, with 7 bases between. The CDR3 is 13 residues long. Germline values: CDR1 LNHDA, CDR2 SQIVND (reference sequence). CDR3 sequence: CASTPYSNQPQHF. The CDR3 DNA sequence: TGTGCCAGTACCCCCTATAGCAATCAGCCCCAGCATTTT.

A remark on this clonotype: One junction end does not reproduce the germline sequence, and a read error may be involved. The chain uses TRBV30 and TRBJ1-3; tentative D call: TRBD1 (5 bases). The CDR3 totals 14 residues. In germline, CDR1 is GTSNPN, CDR2 SVGIG (reference sequence). CDR3 residues: CAWGPGTSENTIYF. The CDR3 DNA follows: TGTGCCTGGGGACCCGGGACTTCTGAAAACACCATATATTTT.

This clonotype occurred once. The chain employs TRBV24-1 and TRBJ2-7; tentative D call: TRBD2 (5 bases). Trimming left V 4 bases short and J 3 bases short, with 9 bases between. The length of the CDR3 is 13 residues. CDR1 is KGHDR and CDR2 is SFDVKD in the germline V gene. Here the CDR3 DNA reads TGTGCCACCAGTGACGGGGTCCTCTACGAGCAGTACTTC. It is translated as CATSDGVLYEQYF.

The V and J genes are TRBV20-1 and TRBJ2-3; TRBD2 matches at 9 bases. In germline, CDR1 is DFQATT, CDR2 SNEGSKA (reference sequence). The CDR3 totals 15 residues. The V segment lost 3 bases and the J segment 1 base; nucleotides outside the gene matches: 5. CDR3 loop: CSARPSGERTDTQYF. For the CDR3, the DNA is TGCAGTGCTAGGCCTAGCGGGGAACGCACAGATACGCAGTATTTT.

The J gene is TRBJ2-1, the V gene TRBV18, with 9 nucleotides matching TRBD2. The CDR3 has 13 amino acids. Germline loops: CDR1 KGHSH, CDR2 LQKENI. The V gene end was trimmed by 4 bases and the J gene end by 8 bases; junction bases not matched to a gene: 3. The CDR3 DNA sequence: TGTGCCAGCTCACTGACTAGCGGCGATGAGCAGTTCTTC. Translated, it gives CASSLTSGDEQFF.

This clonotype has just a few counts. This chain uses TRBV30 with TRBJ1-1, with D unresolved. The V end lost 0 bases, the J end lost 1 base, and 6 bases lay between the germline ends. Germline V gives CDR1 GTSNPN, CDR2 SVGIG (reference sequence). This CDR3 is built from 13 residues. The CDR3 DNA reads TGTGCCTGGAGTGTTAACAGGAACACTGAAGCTTTCTTT. Translation: CAWSVNRNTEAFF.

V is TRBV7-2 and J is TRBJ2-7, with 7 bases aligning to TRBD1. CDR1 is SGHTA, CDR2 FQGNSA, per germline. With 6 bases clipped from V and 7 bases from J, the junction kept 12 bases outside the gene matches. This CDR3 is built from 14 residues. The CDR3 reads CASRGAGGLEEQYF. CDR3 DNA: TGTGCCAGCAGGGGGGCAGGGGGTCTGGAAGAGCAGTACTTC.

The rearrangement uses TRBV29-1 and TRBJ2-3; maybe TRBD2 (5 bases). CDR1 SQVTM and CDR2 ANQGSEA come from the germline V gene. The CDR3 spans 14 residues. V lost 6 bases and J 4 bases, leaving 17 bases between the germline ends. The CDR3 here is CSVARASISDTQYF. The CDR3 region has the DNA TGCAGCGTGGCGAGGGCATCGATATCAGATACGCAGTATTTT.

V usage is TRBV4-1 and J usage is TRBJ2-4; TRBD1 agrees at 10 bases. V trimming: 4 bases; J trimming: 5 bases; junction bases outside the gene matches: 5. The CDR3 sequence is 15 residues long. Germline CDR1 is MGHRA and CDR2 is YSYEKL. The CDR3 nucleotides read TGCGCCAGCAGCCCACTGGGGACAGGGGAAAACATTCAGTACTTC. Its protein is CASSPLGTGENIQYF.

The J gene is TRBJ2-3, the V gene TRBV12-5; no firm D call. The CDR3 is 13 residues long. Germline V lookup: CDR1 LGHNT, CDR2 FRNRAP. V lost 7 bases, J lost 4 bases, and 12 bases lay in between. Written as DNA, the CDR3 is TGTGCTAGTGCCCTCGGTTGGGCAGATACGCAGTATTTT. Protein: CASALGWADTQYF.

The chain is built from TRBV5-1 and TRBJ2-3; D possibly corresponds to TRBD2 (6 bases). The length of the CDR3 is 14 residues. Germline assignment: CDR1 SGHRS and CDR2 YFSETQ. Trimming took off 4 bases at V and 2 bases at J, with 11 bases between the two ends. CDR3 DNA: TGCGCCAGCAGCCGTAGCGGCCTCACAGATACGCAGTATTTT. Its translation is CASSRSGLTDTQYF.